This TCR beta chain stems from a study of T cell changes during pregnancy in multiple sclerosis. Sequencing was performed with immunoSEQ multiplex PCR; in TCRdb, only in-frame clones are kept and a portion is missing. The repertoire consists of tens of thousands of clones, with 85% to 95% occurring once and the leading ten covering 0.8% to 1%. The input for sequencing was peripheral blood, taken in the first trimester of pregnancy. This receptor was taken from a female donor with multiple sclerosis, enrolled in a pregnancy study.

CDR3 in amino acids: CASSQPGLAGDKETQYF. The DNA of the CDR3 is TGTGCCAGCAGCCAACCGGGACTAGCGGGGGACAAAGAGACCCAGTACTTC. The chain links TRBV4-2 to TRBJ2-5; TRBD2 aligns across 14 bases. The CDR3 is made up of 17 amino acids. Per the germline V gene, CDR1 is LGHNA and CDR2 is YNFKEQ. After removal of 2 bases from V and 3 bases from J, the junction contained 5 bases not matched to a gene.